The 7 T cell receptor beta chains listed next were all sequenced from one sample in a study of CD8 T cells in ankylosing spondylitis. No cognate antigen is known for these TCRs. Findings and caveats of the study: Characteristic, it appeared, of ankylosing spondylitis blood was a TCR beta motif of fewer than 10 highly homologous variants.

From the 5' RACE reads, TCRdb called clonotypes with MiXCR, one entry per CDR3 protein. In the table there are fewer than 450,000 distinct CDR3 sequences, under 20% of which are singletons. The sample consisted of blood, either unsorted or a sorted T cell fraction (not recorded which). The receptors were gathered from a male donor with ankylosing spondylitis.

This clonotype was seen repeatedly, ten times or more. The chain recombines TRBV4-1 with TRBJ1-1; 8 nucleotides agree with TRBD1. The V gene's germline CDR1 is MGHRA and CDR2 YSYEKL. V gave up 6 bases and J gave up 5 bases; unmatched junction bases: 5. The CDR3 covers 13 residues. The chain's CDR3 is CASRGQVETEAFF. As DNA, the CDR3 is TGCGCCAGCAGGGGACAGGTGGAGACTGAAGCTTTCTTT.

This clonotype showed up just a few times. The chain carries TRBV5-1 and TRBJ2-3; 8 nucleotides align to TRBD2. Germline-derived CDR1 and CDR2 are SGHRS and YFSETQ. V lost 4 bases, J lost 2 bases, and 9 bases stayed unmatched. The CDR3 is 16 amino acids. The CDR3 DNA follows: TGCGCCAGCAGCCCCCCCGGTAGCGGGGCCACAGATACGCAGTATTTT. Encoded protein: CASSPPGSGATDTQYF.

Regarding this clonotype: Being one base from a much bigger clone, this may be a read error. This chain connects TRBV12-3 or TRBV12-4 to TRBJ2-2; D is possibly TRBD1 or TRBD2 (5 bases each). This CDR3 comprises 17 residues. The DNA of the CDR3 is TGTGCCATCAGTTTCGGGACGGCGAAGAAGAACACCGGGGAGCTGTTTTTT. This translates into CAISFGTAKKNTGELFF.

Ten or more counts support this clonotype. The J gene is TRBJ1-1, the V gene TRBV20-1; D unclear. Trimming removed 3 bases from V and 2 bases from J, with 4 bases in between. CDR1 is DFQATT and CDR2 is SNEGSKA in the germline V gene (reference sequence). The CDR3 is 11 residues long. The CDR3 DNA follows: TGCAGTGCTAGTCCCAACACTGAAGCTTTCTTT. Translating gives CSASPNTEAFF.

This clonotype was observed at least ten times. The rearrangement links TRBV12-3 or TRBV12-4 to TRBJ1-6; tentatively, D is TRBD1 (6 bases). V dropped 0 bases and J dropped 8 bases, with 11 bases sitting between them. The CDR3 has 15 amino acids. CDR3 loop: CASSLAGGKHSPLHF. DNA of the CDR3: TGTGCCAGCAGTTTAGCTGGGGGCAAGCATTCACCCCTCCACTTT.

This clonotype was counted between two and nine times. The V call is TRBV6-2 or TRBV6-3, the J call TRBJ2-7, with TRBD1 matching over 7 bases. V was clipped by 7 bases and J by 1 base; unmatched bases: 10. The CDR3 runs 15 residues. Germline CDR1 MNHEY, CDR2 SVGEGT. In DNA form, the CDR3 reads TGTGCCAGCATTCCAGGGGGAAAAGGGTCCTACGAGCAGTACTTC. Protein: CASIPGGKGSYEQYF.

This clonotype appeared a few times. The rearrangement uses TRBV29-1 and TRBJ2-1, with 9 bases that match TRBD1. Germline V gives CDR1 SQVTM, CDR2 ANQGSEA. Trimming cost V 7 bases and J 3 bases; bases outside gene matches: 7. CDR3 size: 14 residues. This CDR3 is CSALDRGLYNEQFF. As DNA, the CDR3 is TGCAGCGCTCTGGACAGGGGCCTCTACAATGAGCAGTTCTTC.